This section outlines one T cell receptor beta chain sequence together with its context. These data come from a study of neoadjuvant anti-PD-1 for oral cavity cancer. Study-level background: Non-progressing patients received a fourth nivolumab dose near day 43, then surgery on days 50-56.

Documented time point: after neoadjuvant nivolumab, at surgical resection. These oral cavity squamous cell carcinomas were HPV-negative and locally advanced. The germline CDR1 and CDR2 sequences are LGHNA and YSLEER. The CDR3 spans 17 residues. V was clipped by 2 bases and J by 1 base, with 14 bases between them. Data came from immunoSEQ multiplex PCR; TCRdb stores just in-frame clones and leaves some out. This sample yields some 30,000 clones, of which around four fifths are seen a single time; around 3.7% belongs to the top ten. V and J are TRBV4-3 and TRBJ2-2; D not resolved. The sample was PBMCs, taken after nivolumab (anti-PD-1) treatment. The sequence was obtained from a person between 35 and 79 years old with oral cavity squamous cell carcinoma. CDR3 residues: CASSQKPRTRNTGELFF. In DNA form, the CDR3 reads TGCGCCAGCAGCCAAAAGCCCCGGACGAGGAACACCGGGGAGCTGTTTTTT.